The rows below give T cell receptor beta chains drawn from one sample of a study of blood T cell repertoires in COVID-19. Repertoires were generated with immunoSEQ multiplex PCR, while TCRdb's copy carries only in-frame clones and drops some. The sample records 150,000 to 200,000 clones, 80% to 90% being singletons. The specimen was peripheral blood. The receptors derive from a woman of 80 years or more with COVID-19, enrolled during active disease. Both conserved end residues are trimmed from each CDR3. Fields, in order: V gene, CDR3 protein.

V gene: TRBV19; CDR3 protein: ASSIGQNSYEQY
V gene: TRBV7-3; CDR3 protein: ASSPPTGNEQF
V gene: TRBV2; CDR3 protein: ASSEAGLAGPQETQY
V gene: TRBV4-3; CDR3 protein: ASSQGQHTGELF
V gene: TRBV7-2; CDR3 protein: ASSLFAGGAVGTQY
V gene: TRBV6-5; CDR3 protein: ASRGTGNYGYT
V gene: TRBV23-1; CDR3 protein: ASSQSRTGSSQPQH
V gene: TRBV2; CDR3 protein: ARGGGTGELF
V gene: TRBV12-3/TRBV12-4; CDR3 protein: ASSRRENQPQH
V gene: TRBV7-2; CDR3 protein: ASSLGPDRGRGYT
V gene: TRBV2; CDR3 protein: ASRSGLAHYNEQF
V gene: TRBV10-3; CDR3 protein: AIKPQGYSYEQY
V gene: TRBV9; CDR3 protein: ASSVGTRTGPFGYT
V gene: TRBV11-2; CDR3 protein: ASSLAGDSYNEQF
V gene: TRBV6-5; CDR3 protein: ASSRQGLPNYGYT
V gene: TRBV7-7; CDR3 protein: ASSRSRASGIWSTDTQY
V gene: TRBV7-2; CDR3 protein: ASSPQGNSYEQY
V gene: TRBV5-1; CDR3 protein: ASSLAPSGQNSPLH
V gene: TRBV19; CDR3 protein: ASSTSTANYGYT
V gene: TRBV7-8; CDR3 protein: ASSPKKPGQGRYTEAF
V gene: TRBV11-3; CDR3 protein: ASSNKTGGYGYT
V gene: TRBV5-1; CDR3 protein: ASSQGGGPATNEKLF
V gene: TRBV19; CDR3 protein: ASNPGQGSGYT
V gene: TRBV27; CDR3 protein: ASSKTASSSYEQY
V gene: TRBV4-1; CDR3 protein: ASSQGLGSTDTQY
V gene: TRBV6-5; CDR3 protein: ASSYGVAGGGEQY
V gene: TRBV7-9; CDR3 protein: ANNEGFANTGELF
V gene: TRBV19; CDR3 protein: ASSGSLYNEQF
V gene: TRBV21-1; CDR3 protein: ASSGRELQRQETQY
V gene: TRBV6-1; CDR3 protein: ASSEVIRDEQY
V gene: TRBV2; CDR3 protein: ASSEQGGNTEAF
V gene: TRBV7-3; CDR3 protein: ASSLMGTSAQETQY
V gene: TRBV7-2; CDR3 protein: ASSSTGTSGGGEQF
V gene: TRBV2; CDR3 protein: ASSGQYYTEAF
V gene: TRBV4-3; CDR3 protein: ASSQDWGVGTEAF
V gene: TRBV30; CDR3 protein: AWSAGTGLGQPQH
V gene: TRBV11-2; CDR3 protein: ASSSTNYGYT
V gene: TRBV2; CDR3 protein: ASSEYLTGGGYT
V gene: TRBV30; CDR3 protein: AWRTGGVNTEAF
V gene: TRBV7-2; CDR3 protein: ASSLVRGNTEAF
V gene: TRBV2; CDR3 protein: ASSEARQATSYEQY
V gene: TRBV5-4; CDR3 protein: ASSPPFADEQF
V gene: TRBV3-1/TRBV3-2; CDR3 protein: ASSHWGDTEAF
V gene: TRBV6-5; CDR3 protein: ASSQGEGSPLH